Below are 12 T cell receptor beta chains sequenced from a single sample in a study of post-analysis software for immune sequencing data. General observations from the study: Controls had lower frequencies than patients of 4 or 5 TRBV segments, which included TRBV5-6, TRBV5-1 and TRBV20-1.

The TCR beta cDNA libraries carried unique molecular identifiers. Using its own MiXCR run on the PCR reads, TCRdb lists one record per CDR3 protein. The sample lists some 690,000 distinct CDR3 sequences; 25% to 30% were seen once. These receptors' antigens are unknown. What was sequenced was blood. Receptors were obtained from a girl aged 10 to 17 with multiple sclerosis.

This clonotype turned up a few times. The V call is TRBV3-1, the J call TRBJ2-1; no reliable D call. The germline gives CDR1 LGHDT, CDR2 YNNKEL (reference sequence). The CDR3 contains 19 residues. Between the trimmed V and J ends, which lost 0 bases and 0 bases, there was a span of 18 bases. CDR3 nucleotide sequence: TGTGCCAGCAGCCAAGATGAGGAGTCCGACGCGAGCTCCTACAATGAGCAGTTCTTC. Residues: CASSQDEESDASSYNEQFF.

This clonotype was counted between two and nine times. This chain uses TRBV29-1 with TRBJ2-1, with D uncertain. The V end was cut by 6 bases, the J end by 8 bases, with 17 bases between. The germline CDR1 and CDR2 sequences are SQVTM and ANQGSEA. The CDR3 length is 13 residues. CDR3 in amino acids: CSVERKEGYEQFF. Written as DNA, the CDR3 is TGCAGCGTAGAGCGAAAAGAAGGCTATGAGCAGTTCTTC.

This clonotype was seen repeatedly, ten times or more. The genes are TRBV29-1 and TRBJ2-1; D gene ambiguous. There are 14 residues in the CDR3. V was trimmed by 4 bases and J by 0 bases, leaving 10 bases between them. Germline loops: CDR1 SQVTM, CDR2 ANQGSEA. CDR3 nucleotides: TGCAGCGTTGGACGCGGAAGCTCCTACAATGAGCAGTTCTTC. This encodes CSVGRGSSYNEQFF.

The rearrangement joins TRBV6-5 to TRBJ1-1, with a possible D match to TRBD1 (5 bases). Trimming removed 6 bases from V and 7 bases from J, with 24 bases in between. CDR1 and CDR2 (germline): MNHEY, SVGAGI. This CDR3 has 16 residues. The CDR3 nucleotides are TGTGCCAGCAGCGGCTCGGGCAGGGTAAAGAAGAGTGAAGCTTTCTTT. Encoded protein: CASSGSGRVKKSEAFF.

The gene calls are TRBV28 and TRBJ2-5; 7 bases match TRBD2. Trimming at V came to 7 bases and at J to 2 bases, leaving 7 bases not matched to a gene. CDR1 is MDHEN, CDR2 SYDVKM, per germline. The CDR3 sequence is 14 residues long. The CDR3 protein is CASIPGRGQETQYF. For the CDR3, the DNA is TGTGCCAGCATCCCGGGGCGGGGGCAAGAGACCCAGTACTTC.

As to this clonotype: With a much larger clone just one base away, this may be a read error. V is TRBV6-5 and J is TRBJ2-7, with TRBD2 as a possible D gene (5 bases). Germline V CDR1 and CDR2: MNHEY, SVGAGI. CDR3 length: 14 residues. Trimming removed 5 bases from V and 2 bases from J, with 13 bases in between. The CDR3 DNA reads TGTGCCAGCAGTCGGCGACGGGGTCCCTACGAGCAGTACTTC. It yields the protein CASSRRRGPYEQYF.

The chain combines TRBV11-3 with TRBJ2-1; 9 bases agree with TRBD2. V shed 5 bases and J 5 bases; nucleotides not matched to a gene: 7. CDR1 and CDR2 (germline): SGHNT, YENEEA. The CDR3 is 15 residues long. Written as DNA, the CDR3 is TGTGCCAGCAGCCCACGAGCGGGAGGACACAATGAGCAGTTCTTC. Its protein is CASSPRAGGHNEQFF.

The chain combines TRBV28 with TRBJ2-7, with D maybe TRBD2 (6 bases). The length of the CDR3 is 16 residues. V was clipped by 2 bases and J by 2 bases, with 16 bases between them. Germline assignment: CDR1 MDHEN and CDR2 SYDVKM. DNA of the CDR3: TGTGCCAGCAGTTTAGGGGGGTGGCAGATCACCTACGAGCAGTACTTC. It specifies CASSLGGWQITYEQYF.

The chain couples TRBV6-1 to TRBJ2-5; 11 positions match TRBD1. V was clipped by 6 bases and J by 1 base; unmatched bases: 16. In germline, CDR1 is MNHNS, CDR2 SASEGT. This CDR3 region has 19 residues. CDR3 sequence: CASSQGWTGGVLSQETQYF. Written as DNA, the CDR3 is TGTGCCAGCAGCCAGGGGTGGACAGGGGGCGTATTGAGCCAAGAGACCCAGTACTTC.

As DNA, the CDR3 is TGTGCCAGCAGTTATACTAGCGAGTCCTACAATGAGCAGTTCTTC. This gives the protein CASSYTSESYNEQFF. The chain has TRBV6-5 and TRBJ2-1; TRBD2 matches 7 bases. Germline-derived CDR1 and CDR2 are MNHEY and SVGAGI. The CDR3 totals 15 residues. The V and J ends lost 3 bases and 1 base, in that order; junction bases with no gene match: 3.

The chain uses TRBV6-2 or TRBV6-3 and TRBJ2-1, with 10 positions matching TRBD2. V shed 0 bases, J shed 7 bases, and the junction held 3 bases outside the gene matches. Germline values: CDR1 MNHEY, CDR2 SVGEGT. This CDR3 comprises 15 residues. CDR3 nucleotide sequence: TGTGCCAGCAGTTACTCGACTAGCGGGTCGAATGAGCAGTTCTTC. This sequence encodes CASSYSTSGSNEQFF.

V usage is TRBV29-1 and J usage is TRBJ1-4; 7 bases are shared with TRBD1. This CDR3 is built from 11 residues. CDR1 SQVTM and CDR2 ANQGSEA come from the germline V gene. The CDR3 DNA reads TGCTCAGGGACAGAGAATGAAAAACTGTTTTTT. This encodes CSGTENEKLFF.